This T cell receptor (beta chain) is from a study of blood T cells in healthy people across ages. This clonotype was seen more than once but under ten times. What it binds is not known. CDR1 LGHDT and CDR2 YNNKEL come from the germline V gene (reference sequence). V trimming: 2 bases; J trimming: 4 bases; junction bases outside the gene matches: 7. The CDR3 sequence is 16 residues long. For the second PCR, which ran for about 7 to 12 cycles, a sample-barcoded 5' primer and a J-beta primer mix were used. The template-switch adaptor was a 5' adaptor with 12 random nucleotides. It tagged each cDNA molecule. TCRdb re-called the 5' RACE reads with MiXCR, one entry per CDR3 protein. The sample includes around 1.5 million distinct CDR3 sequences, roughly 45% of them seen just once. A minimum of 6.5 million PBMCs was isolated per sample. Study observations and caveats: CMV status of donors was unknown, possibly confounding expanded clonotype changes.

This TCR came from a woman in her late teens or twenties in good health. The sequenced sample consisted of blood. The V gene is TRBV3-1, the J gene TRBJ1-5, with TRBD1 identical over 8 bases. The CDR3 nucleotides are TGTGCCAGCAGCCAACCCCTAGGACAGGGTAATCAGCCCCAGCATTTT. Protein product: CASSQPLGQGNQPQHF.